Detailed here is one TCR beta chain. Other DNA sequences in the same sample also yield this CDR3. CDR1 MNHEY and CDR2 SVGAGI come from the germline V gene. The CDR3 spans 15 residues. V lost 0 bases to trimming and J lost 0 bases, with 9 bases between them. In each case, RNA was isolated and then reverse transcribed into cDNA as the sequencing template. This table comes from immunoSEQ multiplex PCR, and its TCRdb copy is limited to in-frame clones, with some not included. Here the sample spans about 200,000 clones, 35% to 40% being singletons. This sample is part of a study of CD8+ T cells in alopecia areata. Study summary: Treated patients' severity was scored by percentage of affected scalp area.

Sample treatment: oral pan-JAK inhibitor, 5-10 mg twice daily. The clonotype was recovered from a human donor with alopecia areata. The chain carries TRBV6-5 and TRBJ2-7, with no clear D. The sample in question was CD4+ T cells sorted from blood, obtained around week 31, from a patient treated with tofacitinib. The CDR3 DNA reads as TGTGCCAGCAGTTACTCGAGTTCGGGCTCCTACGAGCAGTACTTC. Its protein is CASSYSSSGSYEQYF.